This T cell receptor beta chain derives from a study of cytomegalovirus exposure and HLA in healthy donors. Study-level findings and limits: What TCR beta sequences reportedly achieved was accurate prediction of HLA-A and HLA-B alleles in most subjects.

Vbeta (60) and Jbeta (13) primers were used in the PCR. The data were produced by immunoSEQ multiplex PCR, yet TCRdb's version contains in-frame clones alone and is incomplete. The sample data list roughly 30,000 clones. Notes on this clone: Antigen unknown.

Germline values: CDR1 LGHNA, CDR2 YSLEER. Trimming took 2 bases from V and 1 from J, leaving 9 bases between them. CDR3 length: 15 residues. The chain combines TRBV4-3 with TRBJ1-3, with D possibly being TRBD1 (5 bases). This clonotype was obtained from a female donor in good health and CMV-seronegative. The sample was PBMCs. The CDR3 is CASSQTGHSGNTIYF. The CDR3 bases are TGCGCCAGCAGCCAAACAGGACATTCTGGAAACACCATATATTTT.